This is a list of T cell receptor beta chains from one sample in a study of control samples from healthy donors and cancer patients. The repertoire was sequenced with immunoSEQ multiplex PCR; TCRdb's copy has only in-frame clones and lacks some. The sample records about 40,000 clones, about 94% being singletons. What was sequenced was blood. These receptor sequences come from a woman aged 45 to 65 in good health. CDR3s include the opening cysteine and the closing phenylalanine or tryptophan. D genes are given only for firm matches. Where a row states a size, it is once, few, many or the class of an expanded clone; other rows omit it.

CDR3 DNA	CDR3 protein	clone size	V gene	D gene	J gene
TGTGCCAGCAGCCTCATAGGGAGCACAACTAATGAAAAACTGTTTTTT	CASSLIGSTTNEKLFF	NA	TRBV7-2	NA	TRBJ1-4
TGTGCCAGCACCCTCGGCGGATGGGACACTGAAGCTTTCTTT	CASTLGGWDTEAFF	NA	TRBV28	NA	TRBJ1-1
TGTGCCAGCAGCCGACGGACAGGGGATACCGGGGAGCTGTTTTTT	CASSRRTGDTGELFF	NA	TRBV3-1/TRBV3-2	TRBD1	TRBJ2-2
TGTGCCAGTAGTTCTTTCAGGGTGGACACTGAAGCTTTCTTT	CASSSFRVDTEAFF	NA	TRBV19	NA	TRBJ1-1
TGTGCCAGCAGCCAAGGGCCTTCCAGGGATGGCTACACCTTC	CASSQGPSRDGYTF	NA	TRBV3-1/TRBV3-2	NA	TRBJ1-2
TGTGCCAGCAGTGAAGCTCCGGGGGGGAACTATGGCTACACCTTC	CASSEAPGGNYGYTF	NA	TRBV6-1	NA	TRBJ1-2
TGCGCCAGCAGCCTTTCCACAGGGGGCGATGAGCAGTTCTTC	CASSLSTGGDEQFF	NA	TRBV4-1	TRBD1	TRBJ2-1
TGTGCCAGCAGCCGACCCCATGACAGGGGGAACATTCAGTACTTC	CASSRPHDRGNIQYF	NA	TRBV7-9	TRBD1	TRBJ2-4
TGTGCCAGCAGTGAAAAGGGGCCCCAGCATTTT	CASSEKGPQHF	NA	TRBV6-1	NA	TRBJ1-5
TGTGCCAGTAGTCAGCGGTCGGGCGGTGAAAAACTGTTTTTT	CASSQRSGGEKLFF	NA	TRBV19	NA	TRBJ1-4
TGTGCCAGCCTCGACAGCTATAGCAATCAGCCCCAGCATTTT	CASLDSYSNQPQHF	NA	TRBV6-6	NA	TRBJ1-5
TGTGCCAGCAGTCCGCGGGCAGGGAGCGACTACGAGCAGTACTTC	CASSPRAGSDYEQYF	NA	TRBV27	NA	TRBJ2-7
TGTGCCAGCTCGCGGTCTCGACAACGGGGCTATGGCTACACCTTC	CASSRSRQRGYGYTF	NA	TRBV27	NA	TRBJ1-2
TGTGCCAGCACCAAAGGGGGCGTAGAAAAACTGTTTTTT	CASTKGGVEKLFF	once	TRBV4-2	TRBD1	TRBJ1-4
TGTGCCAGCGGAAGGAGAGGGTCGATGAACACTGAAGCTTTCTTT	CASGRRGSMNTEAFF	NA	TRBV2	NA	TRBJ1-1
TGTGCCAGCAGCTTATTCTCTGGGGCCAACGTCCTGACTTTC	CASSLFSGANVLTF	NA	TRBV5-6	NA	TRBJ2-6
TGTGCCAGCAGCTTAAGGACTAAGGGGGGACTAGTAAGGGAGCAGTACTTC	CASSLRTKGGLVREQYF	NA	TRBV7-2	TRBD2	TRBJ2-7
TGTGCCAGCAGTTCTCCCGCAATCAACTATGGCTACACCTTC	CASSSPAINYGYTF	once	TRBV28	NA	TRBJ1-2
TGTGCCAGCAGTACCCGTAGGGGGCGGAATGAAAAACTGTTTTTT	CASSTRRGRNEKLFF	NA	TRBV28	TRBD1	TRBJ1-4
TGTGCCAGCAGCCAAGTTACCTCGGGACAGGGAACGGGTGAAGCTTTCTTT	CASSQVTSGQGTGEAFF	NA	TRBV3-1/TRBV3-2	TRBD1	TRBJ1-1
TGTGCCAGCAGGATATTAGGACAGCGGGGGGGCCTAGGCACCGGGGAGCTGTTTTTT	CASRILGQRGGLGTGELFF	NA	TRBV7-2	TRBD2	TRBJ2-2
TGTGCCAGCAGGGGATACAGGAGGAACACTGAAGCTTTCTTT	CASRGYRRNTEAFF	few	TRBV27	NA	TRBJ1-1
TGTGCCAGAAGCCTCCGGGACTCTCCCTCCGGTGAGCAGTTCTTC	CARSLRDSPSGEQFF	few	TRBV5-3	NA	TRBJ2-1
TGCGCCAGCAGCTTGGCCTACACCGGGGAGCTGTTTTTT	CASSLAYTGELFF	NA	TRBV5-1	NA	TRBJ2-2
TGTGCCAGCAGTGGGACAGGGGGCAATGGCTACACCTTC	CASSGTGGNGYTF	NA	TRBV25-1	TRBD1	TRBJ1-2
TGTGCCACCAGTGAGGGACCGCTAGCCTCGGATACGCAGTATTTT	CATSEGPLASDTQYF	NA	TRBV24-1	NA	TRBJ2-3
TGTGCCAGCAGTTCCCGACAGGGTGGTGGTGGCTACACCTTC	CASSSRQGGGGYTF	NA	TRBV28	TRBD1	TRBJ1-2
TGTGCCAGCAGTTATCCAGTACAGGTCCTTAACTATGGCTACACCTTC	CASSYPVQVLNYGYTF	NA	TRBV6-2/TRBV6-3	NA	TRBJ1-2
TGCGCCAGCAGCTCTACACAGGGGAGGGCCACTGAAGCTTTCTTT	CASSSTQGRATEAFF	NA	TRBV5-1	TRBD1	TRBJ1-1
TGTGCCAGCAGTTTCAACCTCATAGGTGAAGCTTTCTTT	CASSFNLIGEAFF	NA	TRBV12-3/TRBV12-4	NA	TRBJ1-1
TGTGCCAGCAGTTTACAGGGGGGCACTGAAGCTTTCTTT	CASSLQGGTEAFF	NA	TRBV28	TRBD1	TRBJ1-1
TGTGCCAGCAGCTTAGATTCTCCCGGGACGGGGAATGAGCAGTTCTTC	CASSLDSPGTGNEQFF	once	TRBV7-9	NA	TRBJ2-1
TGTGCCAGCAGCTCGCTCAGGGGAGTTGGAAACACCATATATTTT	CASSSLRGVGNTIYF	NA	TRBV11-2	NA	TRBJ1-3
TGCGCCAGCAGAACGATGACTACGACAGATACGCAGTATTTT	CASRTMTTTDTQYF	NA	TRBV5-1	NA	TRBJ2-3
TGTGCCAGCAGTGATTGGGGCACCCTGAGCACAGATACGCAGTATTTT	CASSDWGTLSTDTQYF	once	TRBV25-1	NA	TRBJ2-3
TGTGCCACTAACCGGGACAACTACAATGAGCAGTTCTTC	CATNRDNYNEQFF	NA	TRBV6-5	NA	TRBJ2-1
TGTGCCAGCAGCGCACCCGACAGGGGGTCTGGGGCCAACGTCCTGACTTTC	CASSAPDRGSGANVLTF	NA	TRBV7-3	TRBD1	TRBJ2-6
TGTGCCAGCCTGGAGCAGAGCTACAATGAGCAGTTCTTC	CASLEQSYNEQFF	NA	TRBV28	NA	TRBJ2-1
TGTGCCAGCAGCCCCCTCCCCCCTTCCGGGACAGTGAATTCACCCCTCCACTTT	CASSPLPPSGTVNSPLHF	NA	TRBV11-2	TRBD1	TRBJ1-6
TGTGCCAGCAGGCAGGGTAGAACTAATGAAAAACTGTTTTTT	CASRQGRTNEKLFF	NA	TRBV2	NA	TRBJ1-4
TGTGCCAGCAGTAACTTTAATACAGGGATTCCCGGGGAGCTGTTTTTT	CASSNFNTGIPGELFF	NA	TRBV6-5	NA	TRBJ2-2
TGTGCCAGCAGCCAGGGACGGCTCGCGGAGACCCAGTACTTC	CASSQGRLAETQYF	NA	TRBV3-1/TRBV3-2	NA	TRBJ2-5
TGCGCCAGGAAGGGACACCTGCCGTATAGCAATCAGCCCCAGCATTTT	CARKGHLPYSNQPQHF	NA	TRBV10-1	NA	TRBJ1-5
TGTGCCAGCAGTGGGGCCGGGCACCTGAGCGGAAACACCATATATTTT	CASSGAGHLSGNTIYF	NA	TRBV6-1	NA	TRBJ1-3
TGTGCCAGTAGTATAGATCCTCCTCGGGGAAAACTGTTTTTT	CASSIDPPRGKLFF	NA	TRBV19	NA	TRBJ1-4
TGTGCCAGTAGCTCCCTGCTTAAGGGCGGAGTAGGCAAAAACATTCAGTACTTC	CASSSLLKGGVGKNIQYF	NA	TRBV19	NA	TRBJ2-4
TGTGCCAGCAGCACCAACAGGGGACTCGGCTACACCTTC	CASSTNRGLGYTF	once	TRBV11-3	TRBD1	TRBJ1-2
TGTGCCAGCTCTTTTGGGGGAAACACCGGGGAGCTGTTTTTT	CASSFGGNTGELFF	NA	TRBV2	NA	TRBJ2-2
TGTGCCAGCAGCCGGGGACAGGGGGTCTATGGCTACACCTTT	CASSRGQGVYGYTF	NA	TRBV16	TRBD1	TRBJ1-2
TGTGCCAGTAGCGGACGGGGGGTGTCTGAAGAGACCCAGTACTTC	CASSGRGVSEETQYF	NA	TRBV19	TRBD2	TRBJ2-5